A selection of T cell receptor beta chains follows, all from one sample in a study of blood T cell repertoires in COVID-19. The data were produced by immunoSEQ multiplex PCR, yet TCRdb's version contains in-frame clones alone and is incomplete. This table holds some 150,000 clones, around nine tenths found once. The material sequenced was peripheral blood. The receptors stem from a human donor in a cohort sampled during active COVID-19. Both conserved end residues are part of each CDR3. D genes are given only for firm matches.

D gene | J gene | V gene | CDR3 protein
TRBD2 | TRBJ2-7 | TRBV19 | CASSMGLAGGISEQYF
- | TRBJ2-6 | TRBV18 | CASSSRTAALVGANVLTF
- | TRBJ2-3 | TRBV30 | CAWMVAGGLTDTQYF
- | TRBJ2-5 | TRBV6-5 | CASDPLYLSRETQYF
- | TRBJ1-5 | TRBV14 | CASSPGYQGPQHF
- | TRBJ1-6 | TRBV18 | CASSPIAGIGNSPLHF
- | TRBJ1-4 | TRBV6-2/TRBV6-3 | CASSYSAGREKLFF
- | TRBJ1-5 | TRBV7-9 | CASSSNGDQPQHF
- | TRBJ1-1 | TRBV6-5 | CASSYRQANTEAFF
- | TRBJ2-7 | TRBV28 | CASSLLGTLSEQYF
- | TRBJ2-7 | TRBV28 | CASSPADGYYEQYF
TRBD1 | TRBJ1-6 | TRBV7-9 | CASSLGGGDRGDNSPLHF
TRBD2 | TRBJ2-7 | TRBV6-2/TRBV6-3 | CASSYLPFAGEYEQYF
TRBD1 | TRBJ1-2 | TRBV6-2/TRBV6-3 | CASCYRDRENYGYTF
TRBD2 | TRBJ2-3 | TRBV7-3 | CASSLTVAGGPSDTQYF
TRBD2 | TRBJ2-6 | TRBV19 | CASRRLSGAGGPRAGANVLTF
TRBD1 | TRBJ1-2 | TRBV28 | CASSRDRGSNYGYTF
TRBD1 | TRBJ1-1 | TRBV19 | CASRGRTGVNTEAFF
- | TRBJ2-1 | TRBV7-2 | CASSLDYTSYNEQFF
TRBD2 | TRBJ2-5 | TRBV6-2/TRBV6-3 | CASSTRTRLRQETQYF
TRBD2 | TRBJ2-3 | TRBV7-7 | CASSQGLADVDTQYF
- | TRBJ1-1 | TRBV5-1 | CASSHGGYTEAFF
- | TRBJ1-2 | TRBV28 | CASSPGTLSSYGYTF
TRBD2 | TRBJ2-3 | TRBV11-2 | CASSLLAGGSTDTQYF
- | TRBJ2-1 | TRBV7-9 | CASSSLPSSGSYNEQFF
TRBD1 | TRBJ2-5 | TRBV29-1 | CSVLPTGKAETQYF
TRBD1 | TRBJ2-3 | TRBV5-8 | CASSLGGQAGTDTQYF